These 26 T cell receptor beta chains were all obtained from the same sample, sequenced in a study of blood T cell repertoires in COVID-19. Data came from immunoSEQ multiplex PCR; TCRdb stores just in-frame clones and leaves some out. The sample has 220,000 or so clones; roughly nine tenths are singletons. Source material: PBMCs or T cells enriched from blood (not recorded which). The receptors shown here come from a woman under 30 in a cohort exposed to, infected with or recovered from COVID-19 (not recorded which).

CDR3 nucleotides: TGTGCCAGCAGGGAGGGGAACTCACCCCTCCACTTT. This translates into CASREGNSPLHF. The rearrangement uses TRBV27 and TRBJ1-6; D possibly corresponds to TRBD1 (5 bases). The CDR3 totals 12 residues. V was shortened by 6 bases and J by 10 bases, with 10 bases between the two germline ends. Germline CDR1 and CDR2: MNHEY and SMNVEV (reference sequence).

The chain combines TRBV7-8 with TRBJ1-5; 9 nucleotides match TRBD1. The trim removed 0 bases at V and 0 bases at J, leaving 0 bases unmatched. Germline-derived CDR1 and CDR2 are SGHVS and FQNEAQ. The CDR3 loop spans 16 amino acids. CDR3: CASSLADRGSNQPQHF. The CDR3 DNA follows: TGTGCCAGCAGCTTAGCGGACAGGGGTAGCAATCAGCCCCAGCATTTT.

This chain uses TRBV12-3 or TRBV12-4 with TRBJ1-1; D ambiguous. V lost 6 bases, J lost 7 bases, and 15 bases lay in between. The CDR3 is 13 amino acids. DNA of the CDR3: TGTGCCAGCAGCTTATCCCCGAGAGGTGAAGCTTTCTTT. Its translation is CASSLSPRGEAFF.

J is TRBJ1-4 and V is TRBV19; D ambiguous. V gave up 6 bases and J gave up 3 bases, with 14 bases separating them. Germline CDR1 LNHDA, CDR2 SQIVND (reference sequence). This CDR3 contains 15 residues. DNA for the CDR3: TGTGCCAGTAGGAACCCCGGGAGGGCTAATGAAAAACTGTTTTTT. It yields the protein CASRNPGRANEKLFF.

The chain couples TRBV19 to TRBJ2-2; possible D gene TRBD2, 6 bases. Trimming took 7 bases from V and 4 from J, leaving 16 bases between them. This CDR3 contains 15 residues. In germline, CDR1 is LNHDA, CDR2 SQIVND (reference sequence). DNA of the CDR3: TGTGCCAGTAACTTCCGGAGGGGAAGCACCGGGGAGCTGTTTTTT. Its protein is CASNFRRGSTGELFF.

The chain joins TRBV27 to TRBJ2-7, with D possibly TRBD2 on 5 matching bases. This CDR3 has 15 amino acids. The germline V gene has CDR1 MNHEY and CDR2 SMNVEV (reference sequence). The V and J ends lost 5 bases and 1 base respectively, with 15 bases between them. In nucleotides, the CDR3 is TGTGCCAGCAGTCCCTACGCGACTAATTCCTACGAGCAGTACTTC. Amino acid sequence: CASSPYATNSYEQYF.

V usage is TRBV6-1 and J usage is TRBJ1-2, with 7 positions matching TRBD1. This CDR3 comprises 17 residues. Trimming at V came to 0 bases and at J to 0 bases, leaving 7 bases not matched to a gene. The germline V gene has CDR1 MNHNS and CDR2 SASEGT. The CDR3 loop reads CASSEAWDSLSNYGYTF. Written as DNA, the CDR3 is TGTGCCAGCAGTGAAGCGTGGGACAGTCTCTCTAACTATGGCTACACCTTC.

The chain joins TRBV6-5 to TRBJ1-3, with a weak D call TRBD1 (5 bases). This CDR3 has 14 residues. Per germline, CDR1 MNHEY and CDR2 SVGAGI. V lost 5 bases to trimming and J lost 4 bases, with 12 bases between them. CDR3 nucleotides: TGTGCCAGCAGTCGTGGAGGGGACGGAAACACCATATATTTT. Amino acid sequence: CASSRGGDGNTIYF.

The CDR3 spells CASSLDRLEGDYGYTF. The CDR3 DNA sequence: TGTGCCAGCAGTTTAGACAGGTTAGAGGGGGACTATGGCTACACCTTC. The chain has TRBV28 and TRBJ1-2, with D possibly being TRBD1 (6 bases). The V end was cut by 2 bases, the J end by 3 bases, with 16 bases between. The germline V gene has CDR1 MDHEN and CDR2 SYDVKM. The CDR3 is 16 residues long.

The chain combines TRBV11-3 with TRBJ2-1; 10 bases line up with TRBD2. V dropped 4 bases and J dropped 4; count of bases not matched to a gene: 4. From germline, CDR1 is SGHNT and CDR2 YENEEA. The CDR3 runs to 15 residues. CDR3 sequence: CASSSRTSGYNEQFF. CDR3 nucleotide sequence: TGTGCCAGCAGCTCCCGGACTAGCGGATACAATGAGCAGTTCTTC. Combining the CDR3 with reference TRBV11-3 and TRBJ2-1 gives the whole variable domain EAGVVQSPRYKIIEKKQPVAFWCNPISGHNTLYWYLQNLGQGPELLIRYENEEAVDDSQLPKDRFSAERLKGVDSTLKIQPAELGDSAVYLCASSSRTSGYNEQFFGPGTRLTVL.

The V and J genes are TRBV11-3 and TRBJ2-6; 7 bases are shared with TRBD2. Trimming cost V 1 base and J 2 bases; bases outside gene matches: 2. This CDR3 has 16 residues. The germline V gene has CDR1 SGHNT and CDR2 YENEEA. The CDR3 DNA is TGTGCCAGCAGCTTAGGGGAGGGGACTGGGGCCAACGTCCTGACTTTC. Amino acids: CASSLGEGTGANVLTF.

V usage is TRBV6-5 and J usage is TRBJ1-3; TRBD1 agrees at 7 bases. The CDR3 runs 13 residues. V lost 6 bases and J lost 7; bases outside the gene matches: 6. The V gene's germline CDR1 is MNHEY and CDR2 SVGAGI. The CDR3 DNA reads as TGTGCCAGCAGAGACAGGGATGGGAACACCATATATTTT. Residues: CASRDRDGNTIYF.

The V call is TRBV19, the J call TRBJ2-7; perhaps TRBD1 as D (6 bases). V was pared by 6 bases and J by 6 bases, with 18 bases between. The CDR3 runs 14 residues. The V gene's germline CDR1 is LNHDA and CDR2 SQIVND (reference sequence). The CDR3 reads CASSPDSPLREQYF. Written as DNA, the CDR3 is TGTGCCAGTAGCCCGGACAGCCCCCTGCGCGAGCAGTACTTC.

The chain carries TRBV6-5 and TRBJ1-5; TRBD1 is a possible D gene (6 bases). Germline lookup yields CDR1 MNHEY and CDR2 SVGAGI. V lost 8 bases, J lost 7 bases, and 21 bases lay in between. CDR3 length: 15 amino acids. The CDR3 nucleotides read TGTGCCAGCCGTCGAGACCAGGGGATGGGCCAGCCCCAGCATTTT. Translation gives CASRRDQGMGQPQHF.

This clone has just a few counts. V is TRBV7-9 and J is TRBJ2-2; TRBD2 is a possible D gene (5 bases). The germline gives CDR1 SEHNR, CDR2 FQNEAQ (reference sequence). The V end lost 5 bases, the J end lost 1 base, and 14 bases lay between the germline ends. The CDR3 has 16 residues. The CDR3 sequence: CASSPPSRRNTGELFF. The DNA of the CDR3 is TGTGCCAGCAGCCCTCCTAGCAGGCGGAACACCGGGGAGCTGTTTTTT.

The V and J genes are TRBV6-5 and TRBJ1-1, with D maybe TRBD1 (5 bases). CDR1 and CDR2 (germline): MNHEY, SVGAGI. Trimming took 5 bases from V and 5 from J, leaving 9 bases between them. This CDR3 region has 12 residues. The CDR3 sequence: CASSQGGTEAFF. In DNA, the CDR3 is TGTGCCAGCAGTCAGGGTGGGACTGAAGCTTTCTTT.

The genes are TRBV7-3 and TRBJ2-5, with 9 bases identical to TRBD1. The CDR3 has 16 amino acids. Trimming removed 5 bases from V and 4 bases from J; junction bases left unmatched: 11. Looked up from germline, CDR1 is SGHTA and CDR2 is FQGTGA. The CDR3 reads CASSAGTGGWGETQYF. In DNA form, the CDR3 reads TGTGCCAGCAGCGCCGGTACAGGGGGCTGGGGAGAGACCCAGTACTTC.

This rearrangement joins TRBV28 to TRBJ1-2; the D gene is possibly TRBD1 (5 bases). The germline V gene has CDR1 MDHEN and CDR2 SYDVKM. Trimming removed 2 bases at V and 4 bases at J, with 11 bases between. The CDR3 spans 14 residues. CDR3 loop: CASSLGATIYGYTF. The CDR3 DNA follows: TGTGCCAGCAGTTTAGGGGCAACCATCTATGGCTACACCTTC.

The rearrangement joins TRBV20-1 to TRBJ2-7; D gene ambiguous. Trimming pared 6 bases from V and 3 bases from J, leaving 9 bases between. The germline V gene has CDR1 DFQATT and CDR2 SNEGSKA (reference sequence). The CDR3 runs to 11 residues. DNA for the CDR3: TGCAGTGCATCCGACAACTACGAGCAGTACTTC. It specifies CSASDNYEQYF.

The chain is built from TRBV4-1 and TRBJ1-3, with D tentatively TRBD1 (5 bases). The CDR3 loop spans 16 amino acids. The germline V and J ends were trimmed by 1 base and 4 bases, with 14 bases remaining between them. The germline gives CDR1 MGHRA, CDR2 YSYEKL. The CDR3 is CASSQAEGSKGNTIYF. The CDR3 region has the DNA TGCGCCAGCAGCCAAGCGGAGGGGTCAAAGGGAAACACCATATATTTT.

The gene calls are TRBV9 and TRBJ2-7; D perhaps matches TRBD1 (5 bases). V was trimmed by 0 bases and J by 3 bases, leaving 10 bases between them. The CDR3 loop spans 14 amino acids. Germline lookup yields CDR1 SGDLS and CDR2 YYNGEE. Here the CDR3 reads CASSVDDSNYEQYF. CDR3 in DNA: TGTGCCAGCAGCGTAGACGACAGCAACTACGAGCAGTACTTC.

CDR3 coding DNA: TGCAGCGTGGTCGGGACTAGCGGGAGCGACACCGGGGAGCTGTTTTTT. This encodes CSVVGTSGSDTGELFF. This chain connects TRBV29-1 to TRBJ2-2, with 14 bases that match TRBD2. CDR1 is SQVTM, CDR2 ANQGSEA, per germline. The CDR3 sequence is 16 residues long. V lost 6 bases to trimming and J lost 3 bases; unmatched junction nucleotides: 6.

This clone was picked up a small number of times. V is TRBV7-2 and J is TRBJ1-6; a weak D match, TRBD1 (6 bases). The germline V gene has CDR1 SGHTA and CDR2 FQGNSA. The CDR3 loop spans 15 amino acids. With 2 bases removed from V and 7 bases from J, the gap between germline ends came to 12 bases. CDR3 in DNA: TGTGCCAGCAGCTTAAACAGGGTGAGAAATTCACCCCTCCACTTT. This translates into CASSLNRVRNSPLHF. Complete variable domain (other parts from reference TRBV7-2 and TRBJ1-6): GAGVSQSPSNKVTEKGKDVELRCDPISGHTALYWYRQSLGQGLEFLIYFQGNSAPDKSGLPSDRFSAERTGGSVSTLTIQRTQQEDSAVYLCASSLNRVRNSPLHFGNGTRLTVT.

The CDR3 region is CASSPDRDRGPTEAFF. DNA of the CDR3: TGTGCCAGCAGCCCTGACAGGGATAGGGGCCCCACTGAAGCTTTCTTT. The chain has TRBV5-4 and TRBJ1-1; 7 bases align to TRBD1. V lost 4 bases to trimming and J lost 4 bases; unmatched junction nucleotides: 13. The CDR3 totals 16 residues. Germline V lookup: CDR1 SGHNT, CDR2 YYREEE (reference sequence).

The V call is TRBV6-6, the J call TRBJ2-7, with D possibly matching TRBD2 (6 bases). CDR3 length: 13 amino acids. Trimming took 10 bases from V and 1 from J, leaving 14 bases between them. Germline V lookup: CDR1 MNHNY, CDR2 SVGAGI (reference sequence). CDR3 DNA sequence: TGTGCCACCGGGACTGTTGATTCCTACGAGCAGTACTTC. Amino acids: CATGTVDSYEQYF.

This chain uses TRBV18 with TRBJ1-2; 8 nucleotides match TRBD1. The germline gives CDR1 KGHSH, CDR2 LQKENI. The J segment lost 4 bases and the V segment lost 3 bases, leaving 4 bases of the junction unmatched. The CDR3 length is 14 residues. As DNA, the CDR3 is TGTGCCAGCTCACCGGGACAGGATGGCTATGGCTACACCTTC. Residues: CASSPGQDGYGYTF.